Below, 17 T cell receptor beta chains from the same sample are listed, as sequenced in a study of Ad26.COV2.S vaccination and SARS-CoV-2 variants. Sequenced by immunoSEQ multiplex PCR; TCRdb stores in-frame clones only, minus some. The top ten hold approximately 1.5% of the sample, which has hundreds of thousands of clones, roughly 90% seen once. Treatment defined: roughly 19 received Ad26.COV2.S at low or high dose, single or two shots; five or six received placebo; per-sample allocation not given. Following the first vaccine or placebo injection, samples were taken on day 63. This material consisted of peripheral blood, taken in a trial of Ad26.COV2.S vaccine versus placebo. These receptors all come from a person aged 18 to 65 who received the Ad26.COV2.S COVID-19 vaccine or a placebo.

This chain connects TRBV5-6 to TRBJ2-7; tentatively, D is TRBD1 or TRBD2 (5 bases each). The CDR3 is 15 residues long. Germline values: CDR1 SGHDT, CDR2 YYEEEE. Between the trimmed V and J ends, which lost 0 bases and 3 bases, there was a span of 13 bases. CDR3 loop: CASSLEPGRSYEQYF. In DNA form, the CDR3 reads TGTGCCAGCAGCTTGGAACCGGGACGGAGCTACGAGCAGTACTTC.

J is TRBJ2-3 and V is TRBV10-3; no clear D. Trimming stripped 10 bases from V and 1 base from J, with 18 bases between. The CDR3 extends over 15 amino acids. Germline CDR1 and CDR2: ENHRY and SYGVKD. Here the CDR3 DNA reads TGTGCCACCACGACCGACCGCAGAGGCACAGATACGCAGTATTTT. It encodes CATTTDRRGTDTQYF.

This chain joins TRBV5-1 and TRBJ1-1; maybe TRBD1 (6 bases). CDR1 and CDR2 (germline): SGHRS, YFSETQ. There are 15 residues in the CDR3. Trimming cost V 2 bases and J 1 base, with 12 bases left between them. The CDR3 loop is CASSFTGLPNTEAFF. The CDR3 DNA sequence: TGCGCCAGCAGCTTCACAGGGCTACCGAACACTGAAGCTTTCTTT.

This chain joins TRBV5-4 and TRBJ1-1; D uncertain. CDR3 length: 14 amino acids. V shed 4 bases and J shed 1 base, with 11 bases lying between them. Germline values: CDR1 SGHNT, CDR2 YYREEE (reference sequence). CDR3 loop: CASSAQWGNTEAFF. For the CDR3, the DNA is TGTGCCAGCAGCGCCCAGTGGGGGAACACTGAAGCTTTCTTT. The full variable domain, in which reference TRBV5-4 and TRBJ1-1 provide the parts outside the CDR3, is ETGVTQSPTHLIKTRGQQVTLRCSSQSGHNTVSWYQQALGQGPQFIFQYYREEENGRGNFPPRFSGLQFPNYSSELNVNALELDDSALYLCASSAQWGNTEAFFGQGTRLTVV.

V usage is TRBV5-1 and J usage is TRBJ2-7; 11 bases match TRBD1. This CDR3 comprises 14 residues. Germline-derived CDR1 and CDR2 are SGHRS and YFSETQ. V was pared by 4 bases and J by 6 bases, with 6 bases of the junction left unmatched. CDR3 DNA: TGCGCCAGCAGCCCGGGGACAGGGGGACTCGAGCAGTACTTC. This encodes CASSPGTGGLEQYF.

V is TRBV27 and J is TRBJ1-4; weak D call: TRBD1 (6 bases). V lost 5 bases and J 5 bases, leaving 15 bases between the germline ends. CDR1 is MNHEY and CDR2 is SMNVEV in the germline V gene (reference sequence). The CDR3 extends over 15 amino acids. In DNA, the CDR3 is TGTGCCAGCAGTCGCTACAGGGTGGGAAATGAAAAACTGTTTTTT. It codes for CASSRYRVGNEKLFF.

The chain joins TRBV18 to TRBJ1-2, with D perhaps matching TRBD1 (6 bases). Trimming shortened V by 3 bases and J by 6 bases, and 11 bases separated the two germline ends. This CDR3 comprises 13 residues. Looked up from germline, CDR1 is KGHSH and CDR2 is LQKENI. CDR3 in amino acids: CASSPQGPNGYTF. DNA for the CDR3: TGTGCCAGCTCACCGCAGGGGCCGAATGGCTACACCTTC.

The chain uses TRBV10-1 and TRBJ2-1, with 10 bases lining up with TRBD2. The CDR3 runs 15 residues. V shed 5 bases, J shed 7 bases, and the junction held 8 bases outside the gene matches. Germline CDR1 is WNHNN and CDR2 is SYGVQD (reference sequence). DNA for the CDR3: TGCGCCAGCAGTCTGAGACTAGCGGGTAAGAATGAGCAGTTCTTC. Translation: CASSLRLAGKNEQFF.

This chain links TRBV5-8 with TRBJ2-7; no reliable D call. Trimming took 4 bases from V and 0 from J, leaving 11 bases between them. This CDR3 is 14 amino acids long. Germline CDR1 is SGHTS and CDR2 is YDEGEE. The CDR3 loop reads CASSPHSSSYEQYF. The CDR3 nucleotides are TGTGCCAGCAGCCCTCACAGCAGCTCCTACGAGCAGTACTTC.

The rearrangement links TRBV10-3 to TRBJ2-7; 7 bases align to TRBD2. This CDR3 region has 14 residues. Trimming removed 8 bases from V and 5 bases from J; junction bases left unmatched: 12. Germline values: CDR1 ENHRY, CDR2 SYGVKD. DNA of the CDR3: TGTGCCATCTCTAAAAGCGGGGTTCCGGACGAGCAGTACTTC. This encodes CAISKSGVPDEQYF.

The chain employs TRBV7-3 and TRBJ1-4; 10 bases align to TRBD1. CDR3 length: 14 amino acids. J was trimmed by 6 bases and V by 5 bases; bases with no gene match: 3. Germline V CDR1 and CDR2: SGHTA, FQGTGA. The CDR3 coding sequence is TGTGCCAGCAGCACGACAGGGGGCGATGAAAAACTGTTTTTT. Translation gives CASSTTGGDEKLFF.

V and J are TRBV19 and TRBJ2-6; D remains ambiguous. Germline V gene sequence: CDR1 LNHDA, CDR2 SQIVND (reference sequence). V was pared by 7 bases and J by 0 bases, with 13 bases between. This CDR3 contains 16 residues. The CDR3 reads CASTARDRSGANVLTF. CDR3 nucleotides: TGTGCCAGTACTGCTAGAGACCGCTCTGGGGCCAACGTCCTGACTTTC.

The rearrangement uses TRBV7-9 and TRBJ1-1, with D possibly matching TRBD1 (5 bases). The CDR3 consists of 12 residues. The germline V gene encodes CDR1 SEHNR and CDR2 FQNEAQ (reference sequence). V lost 6 bases and J lost 4, with 9 bases in between. CDR3 in amino acids: CASRLGGTEAFF. The CDR3 DNA sequence: TGTGCCAGCAGGCTGGGGGGCACTGAAGCTTTCTTT.

V and J are TRBV7-2 and TRBJ1-2; 8 bases are shared with TRBD1. Germline CDR1 SGHTA, CDR2 FQGNSA. This CDR3 is built from 15 residues. V shed 4 bases, J shed 7 bases, and the junction held 11 bases outside the gene matches. The CDR3 sequence: CASSSYGQGAPGYTF. DNA for the CDR3: TGTGCCAGCAGCTCCTACGGCCAGGGGGCGCCTGGCTACACCTTC.

J is TRBJ2-1 and V is TRBV9, with 13 bases aligning to TRBD2. CDR1 is SGDLS and CDR2 is YYNGEE in the germline V gene. The V segment lost 3 bases and the J segment 10 bases; nucleotides outside the gene matches: 10. This CDR3 spans 16 amino acids. The CDR3 spells CASSAPGLAGTREQFF. The DNA of the CDR3 is TGTGCCAGCAGCGCCCCGGGACTAGCGGGGACTCGGGAGCAGTTCTTC.

In this sample, this clone turned up a few times. The chain employs TRBV3-1 (or the pseudogene TRBV3-2) and TRBJ1-2; D gene uncertain. The germline V gene has CDR1 LGHDT and CDR2 YNNKEL (reference sequence). This CDR3 has 13 amino acids. The ends were cut back, 1 base at V and 8 bases at J, with 11 bases in the middle. The CDR3 protein is CASSQADPGGYTF. The CDR3 nucleotides read TGTGCCAGCAGCCAAGCAGACCCAGGAGGCTACACCTTC.

The J gene is TRBJ1-1, the V gene TRBV20-1; D is ambiguous. V lost 3 bases, J lost 0 bases, and 8 bases lay in between. Germline CDR1 DFQATT, CDR2 SNEGSKA (reference sequence). There are 13 residues in the CDR3. The CDR3 coding sequence is TGCAGTGCTAGTGCACAGATGAACACTGAAGCTTTCTTT. Its translation is CSASAQMNTEAFF.